The clone carrying this T cell receptor (beta chain) showed up many times. The antigen remains unidentified. These data belong to a study of T cells in Graves' hyperthyroidism and ophthalmopathy. The overall study: The blood sample was taken at first diagnosis, before treatment began. Study outcomes and limitations: In the analysis, a 13 V-J model separated ophthalmopathy from stable hyperthyroidism.

TCR beta CDR3 regions were amplified from RNA. TCR CDR3 regions were first amplified by RT-PCR with HTBI primers. Each CDR3 protein gets one entry after TCRdb re-called the multiplex PCR reads with MiXCR. The sample comprises roughly 200,000 distinct CDR3 sequences, roughly 18% of which are singletons, and around 47% rests with the top ten. J gave up 1 base and V 4 bases, and 16 bases lay outside the gene matches. Germline V lookup: CDR1 GTSNPN, CDR2 SVGIG (reference sequence). The CDR3 extends over 18 amino acids. The sample taken for sequencing was blood. The receptor was derived from a man aged 35 to 55 with Graves' hyperthyroidism. This chain joins TRBV30 and TRBJ2-3; 8 bases line up with TRBD2. The CDR3 DNA is TGTGCCTGGATGACGGCCGGTCTAGGGCGGGGGGGCACAGATACGCAGTATTTT. It is translated as CAWMTAGLGRGGTDTQYF.